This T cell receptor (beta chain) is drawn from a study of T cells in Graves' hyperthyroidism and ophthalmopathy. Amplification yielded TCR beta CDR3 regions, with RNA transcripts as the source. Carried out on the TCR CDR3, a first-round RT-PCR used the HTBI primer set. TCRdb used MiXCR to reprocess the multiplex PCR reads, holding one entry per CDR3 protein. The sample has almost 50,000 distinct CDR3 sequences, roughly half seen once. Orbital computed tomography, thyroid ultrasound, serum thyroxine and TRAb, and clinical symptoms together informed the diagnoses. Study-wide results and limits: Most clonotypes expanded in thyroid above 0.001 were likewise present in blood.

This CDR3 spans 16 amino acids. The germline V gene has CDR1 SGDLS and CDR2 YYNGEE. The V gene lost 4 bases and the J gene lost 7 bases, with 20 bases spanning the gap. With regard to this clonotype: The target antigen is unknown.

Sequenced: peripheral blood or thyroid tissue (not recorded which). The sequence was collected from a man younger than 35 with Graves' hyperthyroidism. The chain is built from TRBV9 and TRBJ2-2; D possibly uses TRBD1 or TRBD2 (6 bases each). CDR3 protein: CASSPREGGMSGELFF. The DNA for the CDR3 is TGTGCCAGCAGCCCCAGGGAAGGGGGGATGAGCGGGGAGCTGTTTTTT.